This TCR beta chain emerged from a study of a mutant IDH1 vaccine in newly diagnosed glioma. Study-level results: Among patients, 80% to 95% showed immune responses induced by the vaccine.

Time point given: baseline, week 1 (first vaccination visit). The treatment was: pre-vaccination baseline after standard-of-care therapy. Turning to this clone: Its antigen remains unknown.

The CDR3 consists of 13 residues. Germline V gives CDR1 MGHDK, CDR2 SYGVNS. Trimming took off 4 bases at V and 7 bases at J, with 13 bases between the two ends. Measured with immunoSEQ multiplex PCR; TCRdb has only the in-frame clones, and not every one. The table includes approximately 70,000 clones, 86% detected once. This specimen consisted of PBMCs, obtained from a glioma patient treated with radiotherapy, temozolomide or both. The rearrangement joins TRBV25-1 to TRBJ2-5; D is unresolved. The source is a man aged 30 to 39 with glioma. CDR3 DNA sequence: TGTGCCAGCAGTGCGCCAGGTAGATGGACCCAGTACTTC. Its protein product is CASSAPGRWTQYF.